The next 27 T cell receptor beta chains were all read from a single sample in a study of T cells in localized non-small cell lung cancer. Sequenced by immunoSEQ multiplex PCR; TCRdb stores in-frame clones only, minus some. The sample contains some 50,000 clones, approximately 88% of which appear only once. Sequences were derived from peripheral blood mononuclear cells, sampled before any cancer treatment. The receptors shown here come from a man aged 40-75 years with stage III lung adenocarcinoma.

The rearrangement links TRBV2 to TRBJ2-1; a possible D gene is TRBD1 (6 bases). The V and J ends lost 2 bases and 5 bases respectively, with 13 bases between them. CDR1 and CDR2 (germline): SNHLY, FYNNEI. This CDR3 contains 15 residues. CDR3 nucleotides: TGTGCCAGCAGTGAACAGGGACACTTCAACAATGAGCAGTTCTTC. Protein product: CASSEQGHFNNEQFF.

V usage is TRBV7-2 and J usage is TRBJ2-7; D may be TRBD1 or TRBD2 (5 bases each). The CDR3 is 13 residues long. From germline, CDR1 is SGHTA and CDR2 FQGNSA. Trimming removed 5 bases at V and 6 bases at J, with 14 bases between. The CDR3 DNA sequence: TGTGCCAGCAGCGGGGACCACGAAGGCGAGCAGTACTTC. This translates into CASSGDHEGEQYF.

The chain recombines TRBV5-1 with TRBJ1-1, with TRBD1 matching over 7 bases. J lost 7 bases, V lost 1 base, and 16 bases had no gene match. In germline, CDR1 is SGHRS, CDR2 YFSETQ. This CDR3 spans 17 amino acids. CDR3 region: CASSLSPPGQQIVEAFF. In DNA, the CDR3 is TGCGCCAGCAGCTTGTCACCCCCGGGACAGCAAATTGTTGAAGCTTTCTTT.

The chain couples TRBV6-6 to TRBJ2-7; D possibly matches TRBD1 or TRBD2 (5 bases each). Germline V gives CDR1 MNHNY, CDR2 SVGAGI (reference sequence). This CDR3 region has 12 residues. Trimming shortened V by 11 bases and J by 7 bases, and 18 bases separated the two germline ends. CDR3 region: CAAGTGSAEQYF. CDR3 coding DNA: TGTGCCGCAGGGACGGGCTCGGCGGAGCAGTACTTC.

The chain uses TRBV2 and TRBJ1-2; D is uncertain. The CDR3 extends over 11 amino acids. Trimming took 7 bases from V and 4 from J, leaving 7 bases between them. Per the germline V gene, CDR1 is SNHLY and CDR2 is FYNNEI. The CDR3 is CASTDGYGYTF. The CDR3 DNA reads TGTGCCAGCACGGACGGCTATGGCTACACCTTC.

This clone has only one observation. The chain employs TRBV7-6 and TRBJ2-5, with D unclear. CDR3 length equals 11 residues. Germline assignment: CDR1 SGHVS and CDR2 FNYEAQ. V gave up 4 bases and J gave up 3 bases, with 3 bases separating them. The CDR3: CASSSEETQYF. Here the CDR3 DNA reads TGTGCCAGCAGCTCCGAAGAGACCCAGTACTTC.

The rearrangement uses TRBV7-9 and TRBJ1-5; 7 bases agree with TRBD1. The CDR3 sequence is 13 residues long. Germline V gene data show CDR1 as SEHNR and CDR2 as FQNEAQ (reference sequence). The junction had 5 bases not matched to a gene; V was cut back by 5 bases and J by 7 bases. Here the CDR3 DNA reads TGTGCCAGCAGCCTGACAGGGACCCAGCCCCAGCATTTT. Protein product: CASSLTGTQPQHF.

In its sample, this clone was seen once. The chain combines TRBV9 with TRBJ2-5; D is perhaps TRBD2 (5 bases). This CDR3 region has 15 residues. Trimming cost V 4 bases and J 2 bases, with 15 bases left between them. Germline V gene data show CDR1 as SGDLS and CDR2 as YYNGEE. The CDR3 DNA reads as TGTGCCAGCAGCTTGCAAGGGTCGGGGCAAGAGACCCAGTACTTC. The encoded protein is CASSLQGSGQETQYF.

This clone was observed a few times. The rearrangement joins TRBV29-1 to TRBJ2-5; 8 bases align to TRBD1. The germline gives CDR1 SQVTM, CDR2 ANQGSEA. J was trimmed by 4 bases and V by 4 bases; bases with no gene match: 5. The CDR3 is made up of 13 amino acids. DNA for the CDR3: TGCAGCGTTGGACAGGGGTGGCGAGAGACCCAGTACTTC. Protein: CSVGQGWRETQYF.

A few counts support this clone. The rearrangement links TRBV5-4 to TRBJ2-5; D is possibly TRBD1 or TRBD2 (6 bases each). The length of the CDR3 is 13 residues. Trimming shortened V by 4 bases and J by 3 bases, and 10 bases separated the two germline ends. Germline CDR1 is SGHNT and CDR2 is YYREEE (reference sequence). The CDR3 DNA follows: TGTGCCAGCAGCCCAAGGGGGGAAGAGACCCAGTACTTC. Its protein is CASSPRGEETQYF.

The rearrangement joins TRBV7-9 to TRBJ2-3; D gene unclear. V lost 4 bases and J lost 2, with 13 bases in between. This CDR3 is 15 amino acids long. CDR1 SEHNR and CDR2 FQNEAQ come from the germline V gene (reference sequence). CDR3 DNA: TGTGCCAGCAGCTCCTCGGGCTTCCTCACAGATACGCAGTATTTT. Translating it yields CASSSSGFLTDTQYF. The full variable domain, in which reference TRBV7-9 and TRBJ2-3 provide the parts outside the CDR3, is DTGVSQNPRHKITKRGQNVTFRCDPISEHNRLYWYRQTLGQGPEFLTYFQNEAQLEKSRLLSDRFSAERPKGSFSTLEIQRTEQGDSAMYLCASSSSGFLTDTQYFGPGTRLTVL.

This rearrangement joins TRBV29-1 to TRBJ2-5; 7 bases are a match to TRBD1. Germline V lookup: CDR1 SQVTM, CDR2 ANQGSEA. This CDR3 region has 13 residues. Trimming took 7 bases from V and 4 from J; bases not matched to a gene: 9. CDR3 sequence reads: CSARGQNRETQYF. CDR3 nucleotide sequence: TGCAGCGCAAGGGGGCAAAATCGAGAGACCCAGTACTTC.

The gene calls are TRBV19 and TRBJ2-1, with D perhaps matching TRBD2 (5 bases). Trimming shortened V by 6 bases and J by 5 bases, and 14 bases separated the two germline ends. The CDR3 contains 14 residues. The germline V gene has CDR1 LNHDA and CDR2 SQIVND (reference sequence). This CDR3 reads CASSFGGKDNEQFF. The CDR3 region has the DNA TGTGCCAGTAGCTTCGGAGGTAAAGACAATGAGCAGTTCTTC. The full variable domain, completed using reference TRBV19 and TRBJ2-1, is DGGITQSPKYLFRKEGQNVTLSCEQNLNHDAMYWYRQDPGQGLRLIYYSQIVNDFQKGDIAEGYSVSREKKESFPLTVTSAQKNPTAFYLCASSFGGKDNEQFFGPGTRLTVL.

V and J are TRBV5-4 and TRBJ2-3; D remains unclear. V gave up 0 bases and J gave up 5 bases, with 13 bases separating them. CDR1 is SGHNT and CDR2 is YYREEE in the germline V gene (reference sequence). The CDR3 spans 15 residues. Written as DNA, the CDR3 is TGTGCCAGCAGCTTGGAGACGGTGAGAGTAGATACGCAGTATTTT. Protein product: CASSLETVRVDTQYF.

The V call is TRBV11-3, the J call TRBJ2-2, with 8 bases lining up with TRBD1. Germline V gives CDR1 SGHNT, CDR2 YENEEA. The CDR3 extends over 18 amino acids. Germline trimming cut 0 bases from V and 4 bases from J; bases unmatched to any gene: 10. CDR3 sequence: CASSLEAGGELTTGELFF. As DNA, the CDR3 is TGTGCCAGCAGCTTAGAGGCAGGGGGCGAATTAACCACCGGGGAGCTGTTTTTT.

V is TRBV14 and J is TRBJ2-3; D possibly uses TRBD1 or TRBD2 (5 bases each). V was shortened by 4 bases and J by 2 bases, with 16 bases between the two germline ends. Germline lookup yields CDR1 SGHDN and CDR2 FVKESK. The CDR3 loop spans 16 amino acids. CDR3 DNA: TGTGCCAGCAGCCGTCGGGGCATCCGCGACACAGATACGCAGTATTTT. It specifies CASSRRGIRDTDTQYF.

This sequence joins TRBV7-2 and TRBJ2-3; no firm D call. Germline values: CDR1 SGHTA, CDR2 FQGNSA. This CDR3 has 14 residues. V was pared by 5 bases and J by 0 bases, with 9 bases between. CDR3 sequence (DNA): TGTGCCAGCAGCCCGACAACTAGCACAGATACGCAGTATTTT. Translation gives CASSPTTSTDTQYF. Using reference TRBV7-2 and TRBJ2-3 for the parts outside the CDR3, the full variable domain is GAGVSQSPSNKVTEKGKDVELRCDPISGHTALYWYRQSLGQGLEFLIYFQGNSAPDKSGLPSDRFSAERTGGSVSTLTIQRTQQEDSAVYLCASSPTTSTDTQYFGPGTRLTVL.

V usage is TRBV28 and J usage is TRBJ2-5; tentatively, D is TRBD1 (6 bases). The CDR3 runs to 14 residues. Germline V gene sequence: CDR1 MDHEN, CDR2 SYDVKM. V lost 5 bases and J 2 bases, leaving 12 bases between the germline ends. CDR3 coding DNA: TGTGCCAGCAGTAAAGGACAGAGACAAGAGACCCAGTACTTC. The encoded protein is CASSKGQRQETQYF.

V is TRBV7-2 and J is TRBJ2-7; D call uncertain. Deletions cut 2 bases from V and 1 base from J, with 0 bases between. Per germline, CDR1 SGHTA and CDR2 FQGNSA. The length of the CDR3 is 11 residues. The CDR3 DNA follows: TGTGCCAGCAGCTTATCCTACGAGCAGTACTTC. Protein product: CASSLSYEQYF.

The chain links TRBV10-2 to TRBJ1-1, with D maybe TRBD1 (5 bases). Germline CDR1 is WSHSY and CDR2 is SAAADI. The CDR3 totals 12 residues. Trimming removed 11 bases from V and 5 bases from J, with 15 bases in between. The CDR3 region has the DNA TGCGCCTCCAACATGGGGGGAACTGAAGCTTTCTTT. Its translation is CASNMGGTEAFF.

The V call is TRBV2, the J call TRBJ2-5; a possible D gene is TRBD1 (5 bases). Germline V gene sequence: CDR1 SNHLY, CDR2 FYNNEI. CDR3 length equals 14 residues. Trimming took 8 bases from V and 4 from J, leaving 17 bases between them. CDR3 sequence reads: CASAPGWGVETQYF. CDR3 in DNA: TGTGCCAGCGCTCCTGGATGGGGCGTAGAGACCCAGTACTTC. Full variable domain (remainder filled in from reference TRBV2 and TRBJ2-5): EPEVTQTPSHQVTQMGQEVILRCVPISNHLYFYWYRQILGQKVEFLVSFYNNEISEKSEIFDDQFSVERPDGSNFTLKIRSTKLEDSAMYFCASAPGWGVETQYFGPGTRLLVL.

The chain joins TRBV30 to TRBJ1-2, with unresolved D. The germline V gene has CDR1 GTSNPN and CDR2 SVGIG (reference sequence). There are 12 residues in the CDR3. V lost 2 bases and J 8 bases, leaving 12 bases between the germline ends. CDR3 amino acids: CAWSLQSSGYTF. The CDR3 region has the DNA TGTGCCTGGAGTTTACAGTCGAGCGGCTACACCTTC.

As concerns this clone: In the same sample, other DNA sequences code for this CDR3. The chain recombines TRBV20-1 with TRBJ1-2; D gene unclear. V gave up 0 bases and J gave up 5 bases, with 1 base separating them. Germline CDR1 is DFQATT and CDR2 is SNEGSKA (reference sequence). This CDR3 region has 10 residues. CDR3 protein: CSAREYGYTF. CDR3 sequence (DNA): TGCAGTGCTAGAGAGTATGGCTACACCTTC.

J is TRBJ2-1 and V is TRBV15; 8 bases map to TRBD1. The germline V gene encodes CDR1 LNHNV and CDR2 YYDKDF (reference sequence). Germline trimming cut 0 bases from V and 7 bases from J; bases unmatched to any gene: 8. The length of the CDR3 is 16 residues. The CDR3 nucleotides read TGTGCCACCAGCAGAGATCATCAGGGGGCAAAGAATGAGCAGTTCTTC. Translating gives CATSRDHQGAKNEQFF.

This chain joins TRBV18 and TRBJ1-4; D not resolved. The CDR3 is made up of 15 amino acids. Deletions cut 3 bases from V and 2 bases from J, with 10 bases between. CDR1 is KGHSH, CDR2 LQKENI, per germline. The CDR3 nucleotides read TGTGCCAGCTCACCGCCTGAGTGGACTAATGAAAAACTGTTTTTT. It is translated as CASSPPEWTNEKLFF.

With respect to this clone: Other DNA sequences in this specimen translate into the identical CDR3. The chain combines TRBV10-1 with TRBJ2-1, with 11 nucleotides matching TRBD2. V lost 4 bases, J lost 3 bases, and 2 bases stayed unmatched. The germline CDR1 and CDR2 sequences are WNHNN and SYGVQD (reference sequence). This CDR3 comprises 15 residues. CDR3 in amino acids: CASSATSGSYNEQFF. In DNA, the CDR3 is TGCGCCAGCAGTGCCACTAGCGGGAGCTACAATGAGCAGTTCTTC.

This clone appeared a few times. The rearrangement links TRBV7-9 to TRBJ1-4, with 9 positions matching TRBD1. Germline CDR1 and CDR2: SEHNR and FQNEAQ (reference sequence). The CDR3 spans 14 residues. Trimming removed 7 bases from V and 8 bases from J; junction bases left unmatched: 8. The CDR3 sequence: CASTGQGREEKLFF. CDR3 in DNA: TGTGCCAGCACGGGACAGGGTCGAGAGGAAAAACTGTTTTTT.